The rows below give T cell receptor beta chains drawn from one sample of a study of CD8 T cells in Susac syndrome. MiXCR, run by TCRdb on the immunoSEQ multiplex PCR reads, gives a single entry per CDR3 protein. The repertoire holds about 110,000 distinct CDR3 sequences, with 90% to 96% as singletons. Input material: CD4+ T cells from PBMCs. All receptors come from a human donor in good health. CDR3s include the opening cysteine and the closing phenylalanine or tryptophan.

V	J	CDR3
TRBV29-1	TRBJ2-7	CSVESVNYEQYF
TRBV19	TRBJ2-2	CASSLASHTGELFF
TRBV4-1	TRBJ2-3	CASSQVNSGVLTQYF
TRBV4-1	TRBJ2-1	CASSQGLAGYNEQFF
TRBV18	TRBJ2-3	CASSQPGTAMADTQYF
TRBV25-1	TRBJ2-2	CASSEQRGTVNTGELFF
TRBV20-1	TRBJ2-3	CSAREDYSTDTQYF
TRBV5-1	TRBJ1-2	CASSLALSNYGYTF
TRBV9	TRBJ2-5	CASSAAGLIQETQYF
TRBV7-9	TRBJ1-4	CASSFILPGSEKLFF
TRBV7-3	-	CASSFLPGPKIITDTQHF
TRBV29-1	TRBJ2-7	CSVKDRANYEQYF
TRBV29-1	TRBJ1-2	CSVGGQVHGYTF